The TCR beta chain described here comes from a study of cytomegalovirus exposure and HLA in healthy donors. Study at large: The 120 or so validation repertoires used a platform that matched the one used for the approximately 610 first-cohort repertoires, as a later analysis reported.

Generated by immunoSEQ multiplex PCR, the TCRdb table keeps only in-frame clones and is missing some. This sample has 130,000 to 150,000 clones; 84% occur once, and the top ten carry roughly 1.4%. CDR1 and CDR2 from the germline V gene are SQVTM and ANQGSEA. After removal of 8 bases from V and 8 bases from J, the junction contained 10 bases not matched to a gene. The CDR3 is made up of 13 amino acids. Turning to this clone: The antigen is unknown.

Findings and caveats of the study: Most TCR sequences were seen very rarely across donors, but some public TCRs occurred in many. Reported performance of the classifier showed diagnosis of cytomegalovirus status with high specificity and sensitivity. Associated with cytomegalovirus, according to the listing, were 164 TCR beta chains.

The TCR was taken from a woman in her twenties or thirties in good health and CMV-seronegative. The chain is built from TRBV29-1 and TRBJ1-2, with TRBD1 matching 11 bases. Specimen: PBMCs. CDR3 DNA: TGCAGCATACGGACAGGGGGCGTCGGGGGCTACACCTTC. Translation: CSIRTGGVGGYTF.